This section outlines one T cell receptor beta chain sequence together with its context. The antigen remains undetermined. The sample comes from a study of PD-1 blockade in classical Hodgkin lymphoma. Study at large: The nivolumab dose that patients received was 3 mg/kg, given intravenously every 2 weeks. Whole-study results and caveats: Exclusion covered patients beginning nivolumab under 1 year post-ASCT. The baseline diversity of complete responders showed similarity to that of newly diagnosed patients.

Produced via immunoSEQ multiplex PCR; TCRdb's table is partial and in-frame only. The sample consists of roughly 90,000 clones, about four fifths of them appearing once. With no exception, relapse followed autologous stem cell transplantation in all patients, and brentuximab vedotin exposure varied. Complete response, partial response or progressive disease were the best responses. V trimming: 2 bases; J trimming: 3 bases; junction bases outside the gene matches: 4. The CDR3 is made up of 15 amino acids. In germline, CDR1 is MNHNY, CDR2 SVGAGI (reference sequence). The sample in question was peripheral blood mononuclear cells (PBMCs), obtained before the second cycle of nivolumab. This chain connects TRBV6-6 to TRBJ2-7; 10 bases agree with TRBD2. The clonotype was recovered from a human donor with classical Hodgkin lymphoma. DNA for the CDR3: TGTGCCAGCAGTTACCTAGCGGGAGTTAACTACGAGCAGTACTTC. Translated, it gives CASSYLAGVNYEQYF.